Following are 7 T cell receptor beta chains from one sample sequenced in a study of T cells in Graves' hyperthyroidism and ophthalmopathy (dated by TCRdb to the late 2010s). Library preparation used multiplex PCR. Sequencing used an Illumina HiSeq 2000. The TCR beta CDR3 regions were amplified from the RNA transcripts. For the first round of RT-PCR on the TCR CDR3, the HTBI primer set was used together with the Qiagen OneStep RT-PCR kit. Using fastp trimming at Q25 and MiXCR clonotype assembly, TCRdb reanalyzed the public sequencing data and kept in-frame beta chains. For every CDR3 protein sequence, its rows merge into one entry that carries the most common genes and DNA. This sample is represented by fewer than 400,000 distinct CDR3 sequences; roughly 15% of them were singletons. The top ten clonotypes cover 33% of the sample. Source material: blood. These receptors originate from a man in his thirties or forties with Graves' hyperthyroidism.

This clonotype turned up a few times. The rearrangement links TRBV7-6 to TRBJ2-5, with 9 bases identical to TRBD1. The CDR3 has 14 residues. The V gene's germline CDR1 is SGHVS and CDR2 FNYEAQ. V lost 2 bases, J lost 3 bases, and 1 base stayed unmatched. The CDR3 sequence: CASSLRDREETQYF. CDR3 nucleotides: TGTGCCAGCAGCTTACGGGACAGGGAAGAGACCCAGTACTTC.

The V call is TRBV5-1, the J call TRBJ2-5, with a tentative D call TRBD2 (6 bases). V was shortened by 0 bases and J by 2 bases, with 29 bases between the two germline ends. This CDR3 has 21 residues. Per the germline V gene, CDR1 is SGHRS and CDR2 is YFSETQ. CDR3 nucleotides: TGCGCCAGCAGCTTGGTGATTTGGGGGAGGCCCCTCGGGGGTCTACAAGAGACCCAGTACTTC. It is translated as CASSLVIWGRPLGGLQETQYF.

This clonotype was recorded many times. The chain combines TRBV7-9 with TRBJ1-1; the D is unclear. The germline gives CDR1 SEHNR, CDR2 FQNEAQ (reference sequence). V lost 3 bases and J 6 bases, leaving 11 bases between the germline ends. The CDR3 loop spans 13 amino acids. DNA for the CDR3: TGTGCCAGCAGCTTTCACGGGAGGGCTGAAGCTTTCTTT. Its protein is CASSFHGRAEAFF.

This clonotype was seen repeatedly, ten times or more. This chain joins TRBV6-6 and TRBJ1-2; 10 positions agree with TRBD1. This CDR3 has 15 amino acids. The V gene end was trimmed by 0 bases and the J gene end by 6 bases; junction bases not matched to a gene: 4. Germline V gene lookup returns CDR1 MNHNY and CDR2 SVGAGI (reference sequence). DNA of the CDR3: TGTGCCAGCAGTTACTCGGGTGGGACAGGGGATGGCTACACCTTC. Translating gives CASSYSGGTGDGYTF.

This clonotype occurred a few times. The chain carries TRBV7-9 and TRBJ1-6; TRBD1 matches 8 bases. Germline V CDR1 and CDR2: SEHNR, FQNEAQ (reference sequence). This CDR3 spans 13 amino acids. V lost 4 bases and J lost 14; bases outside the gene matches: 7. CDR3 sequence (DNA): TGTGCCAGCAGCTCCCGACAGGGGCGGGCCCTCCACTTT. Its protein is CASSSRQGRALHF.

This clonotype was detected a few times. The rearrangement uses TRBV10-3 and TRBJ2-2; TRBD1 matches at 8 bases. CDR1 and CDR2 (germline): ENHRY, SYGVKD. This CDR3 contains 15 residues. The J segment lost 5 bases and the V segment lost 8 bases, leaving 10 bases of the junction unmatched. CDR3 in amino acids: CAIPGQAQETGELFF. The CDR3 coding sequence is TGTGCCATCCCGGGACAGGCGCAGGAAACCGGGGAGCTGTTTTTT.

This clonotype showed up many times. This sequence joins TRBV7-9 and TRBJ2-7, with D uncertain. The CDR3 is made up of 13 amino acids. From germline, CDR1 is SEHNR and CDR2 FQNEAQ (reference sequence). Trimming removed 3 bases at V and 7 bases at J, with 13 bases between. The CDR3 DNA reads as TGTGCCAGCAGCTTGAGTACGAGCGTTGAGCAGTACTTC. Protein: CASSLSTSVEQYF.